A single sample is the source of the 8 T cell receptor beta chains below, sequenced in a study of beta chain features in type 1 diabetes. Expressed TCRB transcripts were sequenced because the isolated RNA had all been reverse transcribed beforehand. TCRdb's table, derived via immunoSEQ multiplex PCR, lists solely in-frame clones and lacks some. The top ten clones hold about 1.3% of a sample with over 120,000 clones, more than 10% of them seen once. Their antigens remain unidentified. Study-level findings and limits: Shorter TCRB CDR3s, moderately but significantly so, marked every one of the four CD4+ subsets in Type 1 diabetes patients.

The sample was central memory CD4+ T cells from blood. All receptors derive from a man between 18 and 35 years old with type 1 diabetes.

This rearrangement joins TRBV4-2 to TRBJ1-4; D gene ambiguous. Germline CDR1 and CDR2: LGHNA and YNFKEQ. With 0 bases removed from V and 2 bases from J, the gap between germline ends came to 10 bases. This CDR3 contains 16 residues. The CDR3 is CASSQDLQRTNEKLFF. The CDR3 nucleotides are TGTGCCAGCAGCCAAGATTTACAGAGGACTAATGAAAAACTGTTTTTT.

The chain employs TRBV19 and TRBJ2-2, with D possibly matching TRBD1 (6 bases). Between the trimmed V and J ends, which lost 3 bases and 7 bases, there was a span of 15 bases. The germline V gene encodes CDR1 LNHDA and CDR2 SQIVND (reference sequence). CDR3 length: 15 residues. The CDR3 here is CASSMVDRYGGELFF. CDR3 DNA sequence: TGTGCCAGTAGTATGGTAGACAGGTACGGCGGGGAGCTGTTTTTT. Drawing the rest from reference TRBV19 and TRBJ2-2, the complete variable domain is DGGITQSPKYLFRKEGQNVTLSCEQNLNHDAMYWYRQDPGQGLRLIYYSQIVNDFQKGDIAEGYSVSREKKESFPLTVTSAQKNPTAFYLCASSMVDRYGGELFFGEGSRLTVL.

This chain uses TRBV15 with TRBJ1-6; no reliable D call. The V end was cut by 0 bases, the J end by 8 bases, with 5 bases between. This CDR3 has 13 residues. Germline-derived CDR1 and CDR2 are LNHNV and YYDKDF (reference sequence). This CDR3 is CATSRDGDSPLHF. CDR3 nucleotide sequence: TGTGCCACCAGCAGAGATGGGGATTCACCCCTCCACTTT.

V gene TRBV20-1 combines with J gene TRBJ2-3; D call uncertain. From germline, CDR1 is DFQATT and CDR2 SNEGSKA (reference sequence). With 1 base removed from V and 5 bases from J, the gap between germline ends came to 4 bases. This CDR3 is built from 11 residues. CDR3 region: CSARVEDTQYF. The CDR3 DNA is TGCAGTGCTAGAGTGGAAGATACGCAGTATTTT.

The chain uses TRBV4-1 and TRBJ2-3, with 9 bases aligning to TRBD2. V shed 0 bases, J shed 7 bases, and the junction held 5 bases outside the gene matches. The CDR3 contains 15 residues. CDR1 is MGHRA and CDR2 is YSYEKL in the germline V gene. The CDR3 sequence is CASSQEGAGGYTQYF. The CDR3, as DNA: TGCGCCAGCAGCCAAGAAGGAGCGGGGGGCTATACGCAGTATTTT.

The chain recombines TRBV7-9 with TRBJ2-7; D may match TRBD1 or TRBD2 (5 bases each). The V gene lost 5 bases and the J gene lost 3 bases, with 8 bases spanning the gap. This CDR3 contains 12 residues. The germline CDR1 and CDR2 sequences are SEHNR and FQNEAQ (reference sequence). For the CDR3, the DNA is TGTGCCAGCAGCGAGGGGTACTACGAGCAGTACTTC. Amino acid sequence: CASSEGYYEQYF.

The V call is TRBV7-2, the J call TRBJ2-1; 8 positions agree with TRBD2. CDR1 and CDR2 (germline): SGHTA, FQGNSA. The CDR3 totals 16 residues. The ends lost 0 bases at V and 8 bases at J; junction bases unmatched: 9. Written as DNA, the CDR3 is TGTGCCAGCAGCTTAGCGCTAGGCGGGGGGATCGATGAGCAGTTCTTC. It translates to CASSLALGGGIDEQFF.

The chain employs TRBV5-1 and TRBJ2-4; D might be TRBD1 or TRBD2, each matching 6 bases. The germline V gene encodes CDR1 SGHRS and CDR2 YFSETQ. The germline V and J ends were trimmed by 4 bases and 1 base, with 12 bases remaining between them. CDR3 size: 15 residues. The CDR3 bases are TGCGCCAGCAGCACGGGGGCTTTTGCCAAAAACATTCAGTACTTC. Residues: CASSTGAFAKNIQYF. The variable domain in full, with the rest retrieved from reference TRBV5-1 and TRBJ2-4, is KAGVTQTPRYLIKTRGQQVTLSCSPISGHRSVSWYQQTPGQGLQFLFEYFSETQRNKGNFPGRFSGRQFSNSRSEMNVSTLELGDSALYLCASSTGAFAKNIQYFGAGTRLSVL.